The 9 T cell receptor beta chains below were found in one sample sequenced in a study of blood T cell repertoires in COVID-19. Profiled with immunoSEQ multiplex PCR; TCRdb holds only in-frame clones, not every one. The repertoire holds some 80,000 clones, with roughly 87% as singletons. Sequenced: peripheral blood. The receptor source for this set is a man older than 75 with acute or convalescent COVID-19.

The chain is built from TRBV5-1 and TRBJ1-2; possible D gene TRBD1, 5 bases. There are 15 residues in the CDR3. Germline V gene data show CDR1 as SGHRS and CDR2 as YFSETQ. V lost 2 bases and J 6 bases, leaving 17 bases between the germline ends. CDR3 sequence: CASSLVGEGWHGYTF. The CDR3 DNA reads TGCGCCAGCAGCTTAGTCGGGGAGGGGTGGCATGGCTACACCTTC.

V and J are TRBV30 and TRBJ1-4, with D possibly TRBD1 on 5 matching bases. The CDR3 has 13 residues. V lost 2 bases to trimming and J lost 8 bases, with 12 bases between them. Germline lookup yields CDR1 GTSNPN and CDR2 SVGIG (reference sequence). CDR3 residues: CAWSRQGGEKLFF. The CDR3 nucleotides read TGTGCCTGGAGTAGGCAGGGTGGCGAAAAACTGTTTTTT.

The chain couples TRBV7-9 to TRBJ1-1; TRBD1 is a possible D gene (6 bases). The V and J ends lost 8 bases and 7 bases respectively, with 26 bases between them. This CDR3 is built from 16 residues. In germline, CDR1 is SEHNR, CDR2 FQNEAQ (reference sequence). CDR3 DNA: TGTGCCAGCGTTCTAGGGGTCGGGGGGCTCGACCGTGAAGCTTTCTTT. It specifies CASVLGVGGLDREAFF.

The chain links TRBV6-5 to TRBJ2-3; 8 bases fit TRBD2. CDR1 MNHEY and CDR2 SVGAGI come from the germline V gene. The CDR3 totals 14 residues. The trim removed 6 bases at V and 2 bases at J, leaving 4 bases unmatched. The CDR3 sequence is CASSPGGPTDTQYF. CDR3 nucleotides: TGTGCCAGCAGCCCGGGGGGGCCCACAGATACGCAGTATTTT.

The genes are TRBV7-3 and TRBJ1-2, with D perhaps TRBD1 (5 bases). Germline V gives CDR1 SGHTA, CDR2 FQGTGA. This CDR3 spans 13 amino acids. Trimming stripped 4 bases from V and 7 bases from J, with 13 bases between. The chain's CDR3 is CASSSPGGVGYTF. CDR3 nucleotide sequence: TGTGCCAGCAGCTCCCCCGGAGGGGTTGGCTACACCTTC.

The chain links TRBV3-1 (or the pseudogene TRBV3-2) to TRBJ2-7; 11 bases match TRBD1. CDR1 and CDR2 (germline): LGHDT, YNNKEL (reference sequence). The CDR3 consists of 20 residues. V shed 1 base, J shed 0 bases, and the junction held 14 bases outside the gene matches. CDR3 coding DNA: TGTGCCAGCAGCCAAGCATTAGGACAGGGGGCGAGGTGGTTCTCCTACGAGCAGTACTTC. As protein: CASSQALGQGARWFSYEQYF.

CDR3 bases: TGTGCCTGGAGTCCGGACAGACCCCATAATGAAAAACTGTTTTTT. Protein: CAWSPDRPHNEKLFF. The chain joins TRBV30 to TRBJ1-4, with D maybe TRBD1 (6 bases). V gave up 2 bases and J gave up 4 bases, with 14 bases separating them. The CDR3 runs to 15 residues. Germline V CDR1 and CDR2: GTSNPN, SVGIG (reference sequence).

This clone was observed a handful of times. V gene TRBV29-1 combines with J gene TRBJ1-5, with D tentatively TRBD1 (5 bases). Germline CDR1 and CDR2: SQVTM and ANQGSEA. CDR3 size: 14 residues. The ends were cut back, 4 bases at V and 0 bases at J, with 10 bases in the middle. Here the CDR3 reads CSVGAGGSNQPQHF. The CDR3 DNA sequence: TGCAGCGTTGGAGCCGGGGGTAGCAATCAGCCCCAGCATTTT.

The chain carries TRBV5-1 and TRBJ2-3; possibly TRBD2 for D (6 bases). With 4 bases removed from V and 1 base from J, the gap between germline ends came to 16 bases. Germline values: CDR1 SGHRS, CDR2 YFSETQ. The CDR3 consists of 16 residues. The CDR3 DNA reads TGCGCCAGCAGCCTACCTGCGACTAGAGGCACAGATACGCAGTATTTT. Translating it yields CASSLPATRGTDTQYF.